The 26 T cell receptor beta chains in this list originate from one sample, sequenced in a study of blood T cell repertoires in COVID-19 (dated by TCRdb to between 2020 and 2021). The method behind the library was the immunoSEQ multiplex PCR assay. TCRdb obtained this table from immuneACCESS and retained in-frame rearrangements with V and J assigned. These tables miss some clones; where compared with another copy, unresolved V genes account for less than half of the shortfall, and the remainder is unexplained. This sample has fewer than 650,000 clones in its table, and less than 90% of those were observed once. Around 8% of the sample is held by the ten biggest clonotypes. Sequenced sample: peripheral blood. The receptor set was obtained from a woman aged 50 to 60 with COVID-19, enrolled during active disease.

The chain recombines TRBV23-1 with TRBJ2-7; 10 bases fit TRBD1. TRBV23-1 is flagged as an ORF with uncertain function. The CDR3 consists of 15 residues. V gave up 5 bases and J gave up 1 base; unmatched junction bases: 5. Here the CDR3 DNA reads TGCGCCAGCAGTTGCCCGGGACAGGGGTCCTACGAGCAGTACTTC. Translated, it gives CASSCPGQGSYEQYF.

In this sample, this clone turned up once. J is TRBJ1-1 and V is TRBV30; D gene unclear. Germline V gives CDR1 GTSNPN, CDR2 SVGIG (reference sequence). V lost 1 base to trimming and J lost 3 bases, with 9 bases between them. This CDR3 has 13 residues. CDR3 in amino acids: CAWSGGSYTEAFF. The CDR3 DNA sequence: TGTGCCTGGAGTGGAGGGTCATACACTGAAGCTTTCTTT. Drawing the rest from reference TRBV30 and TRBJ1-1, the complete variable domain is SQTIHQWPATLVQPVGSPLSLECTVEGTSNPNLYWYRQAAGRGLQLLFYSVGIGQISSEVPQNLSASRPQDRQFILSSKKLLLSDSGFYLCAWSGGSYTEAFFGQGTRLTVV.

The rearrangement joins TRBV7-2 to TRBJ1-1, with D unresolved. The CDR3 is made up of 13 amino acids. V shed 1 base and J shed 4 bases, with 7 bases lying between them. Looked up from germline, CDR1 is SGHTA and CDR2 is FQGNSA. The CDR3 DNA sequence: TGTGCCAGCAGCTTAGTGGAGAGCACTGAAGCTTTCTTT. Amino acids: CASSLVESTEAFF.

The chain uses TRBV2 and TRBJ1-1, with D tentatively TRBD1 (6 bases). Deletions cut 6 bases from V and 1 base from J, with 15 bases between. Germline V gene sequence: CDR1 SNHLY, CDR2 FYNNEI. The CDR3 has 15 residues. DNA for the CDR3: TGTGCCAGCAGACTTAAACAGGGACAGAACACTGAAGCTTTCTTT. The encoded protein is CASRLKQGQNTEAFF. Using reference TRBV2 and TRBJ1-1 for the parts outside the CDR3, the full variable domain is EPEVTQTPSHQVTQMGQEVILRCVPISNHLYFYWYRQILGQKVEFLVSFYNNEISEKSEIFDDQFSVERPDGSNFTLKIRSTKLEDSAMYFCASRLKQGQNTEAFFGQGTRLTVV.

This chain uses TRBV2 with TRBJ1-2; perhaps TRBD1 as D (5 bases). The CDR3 is 14 amino acids. V was trimmed by 2 bases and J by 5 bases, leaving 12 bases between them. The germline V gene has CDR1 SNHLY and CDR2 FYNNEI. CDR3 DNA sequence: TGTGCCAGCAGTGAAAGGAAAGGGGTATATGGCTACACCTTC. Translation gives CASSERKGVYGYTF.

The genes are TRBV19 and TRBJ1-2; the match to TRBD1 covers 9 bases. This CDR3 region has 13 residues. Trimming at V came to 6 bases and at J to 6 bases, leaving 5 bases not matched to a gene. The germline V gene encodes CDR1 LNHDA and CDR2 SQIVND (reference sequence). The CDR3 sequence: CASRRQGGHGYTF. CDR3 sequence (DNA): TGTGCCAGTAGGAGACAGGGGGGACATGGCTACACCTTC.

V usage is TRBV27 and J usage is TRBJ1-1; 7 nucleotides align to TRBD1. Trimming cost V 6 bases and J 4 bases; bases outside gene matches: 8. Germline values: CDR1 MNHEY, CDR2 SMNVEV (reference sequence). The CDR3 is 14 residues long. The CDR3 loop is CASRRATGPTEAFF. CDR3 bases: TGTGCCAGCAGACGTGCGACAGGGCCCACTGAAGCTTTCTTT.

The V gene is TRBV19, the J gene TRBJ1-1; no clear D. Germline V lookup: CDR1 LNHDA, CDR2 SQIVND (reference sequence). V dropped 5 bases and J dropped 8 bases, with 15 bases sitting between them. The CDR3 has 13 residues. The CDR3 region has the DNA TGTGCCAGTAGTGGGCCAAGGTCCCTAGAAGCTTTCTTT. This codes for CASSGPRSLEAFF.

This chain links TRBV7-9 with TRBJ2-7, with no clear D. The CDR3 sequence is 14 residues long. Looked up from germline, CDR1 is SEHNR and CDR2 is FQNEAQ (reference sequence). Trimming cost V 5 bases and J 7 bases, with 18 bases left between them. CDR3 protein: CASSPSPGHREQYF. CDR3 DNA: TGTGCCAGCAGCCCCTCCCCAGGCCATCGAGAGCAGTACTTC.

V and J are TRBV15 and TRBJ1-2; D remains ambiguous. Per germline, CDR1 LNHNV and CDR2 YYDKDF (reference sequence). The CDR3 contains 13 residues. V was cut by 5 bases and J by 0 bases, with 7 bases left in between. The CDR3 DNA is TGTGCCACCAGCCAAACAGCTAACTATGGCTACACCTTC. It yields the protein CATSQTANYGYTF.

This clone was picked up one time. This chain joins TRBV19 and TRBJ2-1; 8 positions agree with TRBD2. Germline V gives CDR1 LNHDA, CDR2 SQIVND (reference sequence). This CDR3 comprises 16 residues. With V trimmed by 5 bases and J by 2 bases, 8 bases remained unmatched. CDR3 protein: CASSFQAGVPYNEQFF. The DNA of the CDR3 is TGTGCCAGTAGTTTTCAAGCGGGGGTCCCCTACAATGAGCAGTTCTTC.

This clone came up once. The chain links TRBV4-2 to TRBJ2-6; D uncertain. Trimming shortened V by 8 bases and J by 0 bases, and 14 bases separated the two germline ends. The germline gives CDR1 LGHNA, CDR2 YNFKEQ. The CDR3 runs to 16 residues. CDR3: CASGEVPGSGANVLTF. CDR3 in DNA: TGTGCCAGCGGAGAAGTGCCGGGCTCTGGGGCCAACGTCCTGACTTTC.

The rearrangement joins TRBV3-1 (or the pseudogene TRBV3-2) to TRBJ1-1; D uncertain. This CDR3 contains 14 residues. V lost 3 bases to trimming and J lost 4 bases, with 12 bases between them. The germline gives CDR1 LGHDT, CDR2 YNNKEL (reference sequence). CDR3 nucleotides: TGTGCCAGCAGCCACGGCCCGGCGGGCACTGAAGCTTTCTTT. Its translation is CASSHGPAGTEAFF.

This clone was detected only once. The J gene is TRBJ2-3, the V gene TRBV3-1 (or the pseudogene TRBV3-2), with 7 positions matching TRBD2. V lost 1 base, J lost 2 bases, and 9 bases stayed unmatched. The germline CDR1 and CDR2 sequences are LGHDT and YNNKEL (reference sequence). The CDR3 extends over 17 amino acids. CDR3 sequence: CASSQASGTYITDTQYF. The CDR3 DNA follows: TGTGCCAGCAGCCAAGCAAGCGGGACCTATATCACAGATACGCAGTATTTT.

This chain links TRBV30 with TRBJ2-2; D is undetermined. This CDR3 is 15 amino acids long. The V end was cut by 0 bases, the J end by 0 bases, with 8 bases between. Germline assignment: CDR1 GTSNPN and CDR2 SVGIG (reference sequence). The CDR3 spells CAWSVGATNTGELFF. CDR3 DNA sequence: TGTGCCTGGAGTGTCGGAGCGACGAACACCGGGGAGCTGTTTTTT.

This clone showed up just a few times. The chain links TRBV5-4 to TRBJ2-3; 7 bases fit TRBD2. The V gene's germline CDR1 is SGHNT and CDR2 YYREEE (reference sequence). The CDR3 runs to 16 residues. V shed 2 bases, J shed 3 bases, and the junction held 9 bases outside the gene matches. The CDR3 coding sequence is TGTGCCAGCAGCTTCGGGGGGAACCTTAGAACAGATACGCAGTATTTT. Translation: CASSFGGNLRTDTQYF.

This rearrangement joins TRBV5-1 to TRBJ1-1; D is unresolved. V lost 0 bases, J lost 0 bases, and 9 bases lay in between. The germline CDR1 and CDR2 sequences are SGHRS and YFSETQ. The CDR3 contains 15 residues. The CDR3 bases are TGCGCCAGCAGCTTGGGGTCGCGGATGAACACTGAAGCTTTCTTT. Encoded protein: CASSLGSRMNTEAFF.

The J gene is TRBJ2-5, the V gene TRBV30, with TRBD2 matching 12 bases. This CDR3 has 16 amino acids. Germline V gene data show CDR1 as GTSNPN and CDR2 as SVGIG (reference sequence). V dropped 5 bases and J dropped 4; count of bases not matched to a gene: 11. CDR3 DNA: TGTGCCTGGGCTAAAAAACTAGCGGGGGGCGGAGAGACCCAGTACTTC. It codes for CAWAKKLAGGGETQYF.

The chain joins TRBV19 to TRBJ1-1; 7 bases are shared with TRBD1. Germline V gives CDR1 LNHDA, CDR2 SQIVND (reference sequence). V was pared by 6 bases and J by 2 bases, with 3 bases of the junction left unmatched. The CDR3 consists of 13 residues. Written as DNA, the CDR3 is TGTGCCAGTAGCTACAGGGGAAACACTGAAGCTTTCTTT. It yields the protein CASSYRGNTEAFF.

J is TRBJ2-7 and V is TRBV5-1; 8 bases align to TRBD1. Germline trimming cut 3 bases from V and 3 bases from J; bases unmatched to any gene: 23. CDR3 length: 20 amino acids. Germline V lookup: CDR1 SGHRS, CDR2 YFSETQ. This CDR3 is CASSSGDRGWGSPLYYEQYF. The CDR3 DNA reads as TGCGCCAGCAGCTCCGGCGACAGGGGTTGGGGCTCACCCCTCTACTACGAGCAGTACTTC.

This rearrangement joins TRBV9 to TRBJ2-3; 9 nucleotides match TRBD2. Germline V CDR1 and CDR2: SGDLS, YYNGEE. V dropped 5 bases and J dropped 1; count of bases not matched to a gene: 2. CDR3 length: 14 residues. The CDR3: CASSPSGGTDTQYF. The CDR3 DNA follows: TGTGCCAGCAGTCCTAGCGGGGGCACAGATACGCAGTATTTT.

The rearrangement joins TRBV20-1 to TRBJ2-4, with TRBD1 matching over 7 bases. Germline trimming cut 3 bases from V and 14 bases from J; bases unmatched to any gene: 7. The CDR3 loop spans 11 amino acids. Germline V gene lookup returns CDR1 DFQATT and CDR2 SNEGSKA (reference sequence). CDR3 loop: CSARRQGVEYF. The CDR3 bases are TGCAGTGCTAGGCGGCAGGGGGTCGAGTACTTC.

This clone has a handful of counts. DNA of the CDR3: TGTGCCAGCAGTCATCCGACAGGGATTCAGCCCCAGCATTTT. It specifies CASSHPTGIQPQHF. The V call is TRBV28, the J call TRBJ1-5; 7 bases line up with TRBD1. The CDR3 length is 14 residues. The J segment lost 6 bases and the V segment lost 5 bases, leaving 7 bases of the junction unmatched. Germline values: CDR1 MDHEN, CDR2 SYDVKM.

V gene TRBV5-6 combines with J gene TRBJ2-2; TRBD2 is a possible D gene (5 bases). CDR1 is SGHDT and CDR2 is YYEEEE in the germline V gene. V was cut by 4 bases and J by 7 bases, with 11 bases left in between. The CDR3 loop spans 13 amino acids. The CDR3: CASSISAGGELFF. The CDR3, as DNA: TGTGCCAGCAGCATTAGCGCGGGCGGGGAGCTGTTTTTT.

The V and J genes are TRBV5-6 and TRBJ1-1, with 7 bases aligning to TRBD1. This CDR3 is built from 16 residues. Germline values: CDR1 SGHDT, CDR2 YYEEEE. With 0 bases clipped from V and 8 bases from J, the junction kept 13 bases outside the gene matches. The CDR3 loop reads CASSLARTGELGEAFF. Here the CDR3 DNA reads TGTGCCAGCAGCTTGGCCCGGACAGGAGAGCTGGGGGAAGCTTTCTTT.

This clone was detected once. The V call is TRBV5-5, the J call TRBJ1-2, with 7 bases aligning to TRBD1. J was trimmed by 6 bases and V by 4 bases; bases with no gene match: 9. The V gene's germline CDR1 is SGHKS and CDR2 YYEKEE (reference sequence). The CDR3 covers 14 residues. CDR3 region: CASSRGTVKNGYTF. The CDR3 DNA follows: TGTGCCAGCAGCCGGGGGACAGTTAAGAATGGCTACACCTTC.